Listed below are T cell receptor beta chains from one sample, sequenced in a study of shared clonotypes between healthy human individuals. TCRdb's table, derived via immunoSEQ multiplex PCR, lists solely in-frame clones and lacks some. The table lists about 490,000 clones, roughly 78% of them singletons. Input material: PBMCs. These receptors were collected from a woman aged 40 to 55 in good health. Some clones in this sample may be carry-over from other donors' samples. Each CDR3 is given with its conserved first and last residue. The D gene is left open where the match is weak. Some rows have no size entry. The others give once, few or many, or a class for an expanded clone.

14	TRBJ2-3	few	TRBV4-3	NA	CASSQERGADTQYF	TGCGCCAGCAGCCAAGAGCGCGGGGCAGATACGCAGTATTTT
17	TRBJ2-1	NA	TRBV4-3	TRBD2	CASSQEGLAGPYNEQFF	TGCGCCAGCAGCCAAGAAGGACTAGCGGGACCTTACAATGAGCAGTTCTTC
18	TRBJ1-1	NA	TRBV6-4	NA	CASSEGETEAISNTEAFF	TGTGCCAGCAGTGAAGGGGAGACAGAAGCTATATCAAACACTGAAGCTTTCTTT
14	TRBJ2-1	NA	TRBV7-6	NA	CASSLADSYNEQFF	TGTGCCAGCAGCTTAGCGGACAGCTACAATGAGCAGTTCTTC
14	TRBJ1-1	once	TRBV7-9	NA	CASSLDGANTEAFF	TGTGCCAGCAGCTTGGACGGAGCGAACACTGAAGCTTTCTTT
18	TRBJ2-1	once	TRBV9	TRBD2	CASSVRDYSFLQGNEQFF	TGTGCCAGCAGCGTAAGGGACTATTCTTTCTTGCAGGGCAATGAGCAGTTCTTC
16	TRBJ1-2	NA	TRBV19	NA	CASSANPRDINYGYTF	TGTGCCAGTAGTGCCAACCCCCGGGACATTAACTATGGCTACACCTTC
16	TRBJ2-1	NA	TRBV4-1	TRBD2	CASSQRLLANYNEQFF	TGCGCCAGCAGCCAAAGATTACTAGCGAATTACAATGAGCAGTTCTTC
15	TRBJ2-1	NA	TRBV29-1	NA	CSVTIADPTYNEQFF	TGCAGCGTAACAATAGCGGACCCGACCTACAATGAGCAGTTCTTC
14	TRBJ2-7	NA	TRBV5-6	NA	CASSFGGTNYEQYF	TGTGCCAGCAGCTTTGGCGGTACGAATTACGAGCAGTACTTC
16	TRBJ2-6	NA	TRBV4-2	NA	CASSQGGDSGANVLTF	TGTGCCAGCAGCCAAGGTGGCGACTCTGGGGCCAACGTCCTGACTTTC
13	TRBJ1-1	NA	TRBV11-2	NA	CASSLDGNTEAFF	TGTGCCAGCAGCTTAGACGGGAACACTGAAGCTTTCTTT
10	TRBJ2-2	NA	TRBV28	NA	CASLHGELFF	TGTGCCAGCTTGCACGGGGAGCTGTTTTTT
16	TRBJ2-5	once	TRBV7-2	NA	CASSLVLGQRQGTQYF	TGTGCCAGCAGCTTAGTTTTAGGGCAGAGACAAGGGACCCAGTACTTC
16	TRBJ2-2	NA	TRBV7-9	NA	CASSLIRSSNTGELFF	TGTGCCAGCAGCTTAATACGGTCTAGCAACACCGGGGAGCTGTTTTTT